The 5 T cell receptor beta chains below come from one sample, sequenced in a study of cytomegalovirus exposure and HLA in healthy donors. The PCR had 60 Vbeta and 13 Jbeta primers. Using immunoSEQ multiplex PCR, the repertoire was profiled, and TCRdb retains in-frame clones only, with some absent. Of some 170,000 clones in the sample, around 75% are singletons; the top ten hold 2.5% to 3%. What was sequenced was PBMCs. The receptors come from a female donor in good health and CMV-seronegative.

This chain connects TRBV2 to TRBJ1-1; 8 bases fit TRBD1. Germline-derived CDR1 and CDR2 are SNHLY and FYNNEI. The trim removed 3 bases at V and 9 bases at J, leaving 15 bases unmatched. CDR3 length: 16 amino acids. This CDR3 is CASSEEDGTGSSKAFF. The CDR3 DNA is TGTGCCAGCAGTGAGGAGGACGGGACAGGTAGTTCTAAAGCTTTCTTT.

Concerning this clone: Different DNA sequences within this sample yield the same CDR3. The V call is TRBV2, the J call TRBJ1-1; 8 positions match TRBD1. Trimming cost V 6 bases and J 4 bases; bases outside gene matches: 4. Germline V gene sequence: CDR1 SNHLY, CDR2 FYNNEI. This CDR3 region has 13 residues. The CDR3 nucleotides read TGTGCCAGCAGCGGACAGGGCAGCACTGAAGCTTTCTTT. Translation: CASSGQGSTEAFF.

This clone was recorded a few times. V is TRBV28 and J is TRBJ2-5, with 12 nucleotides matching TRBD2. The J call may be faulty, since TRBJ2-7 better matches the DNA end. Germline lookup yields CDR1 MDHEN and CDR2 SYDVKM. The CDR3 is 16 residues long. The CDR3 DNA follows: TGTGCCAGCAGTTCGCCACTAGCGGGAGGTGGATACGAGCAGTACTTC. Its protein is CASSSPLAGGGYEQYF.

The chain employs TRBV7-3 and TRBJ2-3, with 10 bases aligning to TRBD2. CDR3 size: 20 residues. Germline V lookup: CDR1 SGHTA, CDR2 FQGTGA. Unmatched junction bases numbered 13, after V lost 0 bases and J lost 1 base. DNA for the CDR3: TGTGCCAGCAGCTTAACAAGCGGGTCTAGCGGGAGTAAGGGCACAGATACGCAGTATTTT. Its translation: CASSLTSGSSGSKGTDTQYF.

V usage is TRBV28 and J usage is TRBJ1-1, with 11 bases identical to TRBD1. With 6 bases clipped from V and 9 bases from J, the junction kept 3 bases outside the gene matches. There are 12 residues in the CDR3. Germline assignment: CDR1 MDHEN and CDR2 SYDVKM. CDR3 DNA sequence: TGTGCCAGCAGACAGGACAGGGGGCAAGCTTTCTTT. Protein sequence: CASRQDRGQAFF.